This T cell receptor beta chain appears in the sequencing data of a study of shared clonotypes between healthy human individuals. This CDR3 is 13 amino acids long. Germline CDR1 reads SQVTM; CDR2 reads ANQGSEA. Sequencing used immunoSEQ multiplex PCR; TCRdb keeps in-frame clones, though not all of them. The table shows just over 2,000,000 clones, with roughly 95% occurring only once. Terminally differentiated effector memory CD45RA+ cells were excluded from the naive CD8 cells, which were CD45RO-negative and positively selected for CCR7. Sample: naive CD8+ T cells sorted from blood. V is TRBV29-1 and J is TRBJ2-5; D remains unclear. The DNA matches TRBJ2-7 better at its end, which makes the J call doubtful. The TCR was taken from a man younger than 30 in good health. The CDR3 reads CSVVYLMDYEQYF. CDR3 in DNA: TGCAGCGTTGTGTACCTAATGGACTACGAGCAGTACTTC.